These T cell receptor beta chains were read from a single sample in a study of early T cells in non-severe SARS-CoV-2 infection. Each CDR3 protein gets one entry after TCRdb re-called the 5' RACE reads with MiXCR. The data hold approximately 70,000 distinct CDR3 sequences, with roughly 15% observed a single time. Sequencing was carried out using whole blood. These receptors all come from an adult who was a healthcare worker with PCR-confirmed SARS-CoV-2 infection or an uninfected control (not recorded which). The CDR3 runs from the conserved cysteine through the conserved F or W. D genes are given only for firm matches. Part of the rows lack a size; the others show once, few, many or a class for expanded clones.

clone_size j_call d_call cdr3_length v_call cdr3_nt cdr3_aa
many TRBJ2-3 NA 14 TRBV11-2 TGTGCCAGCAGCTTCAGGGGCGGCACAGATACGCAGTATTTT CASSFRGGTDTQYF
many TRBJ1-1 TRBD1 13 TRBV5-1 TGCGCCAGCAGCCCGACAGGGGACACTGAAGCTTTCTTT CASSPTGDTEAFF
many TRBJ2-3 NA 10 TRBV12-2 TGTGCAAGTCAGCGGGGGCACCCGCGTTTT CASQRGHPRF
few TRBJ1-2 NA 18 TRBV5-1 TGCGCCAGCAGCTCGGGCCGGGGCTTGTCCCAAACTAACTATGGCTACACCTTC CASSSGRGLSQTNYGYTF
NA TRBJ2-3 TRBD2 13 TRBV20-1 TGCAGTGCCCGAACGACTAGCTATGATACGCAGTATTTT CSARTTSYDTQYF
NA TRBJ2-1 TRBD1 14 TRBV7-3 TGTGCCAGCAGCTTAGAGGACAGGGCGGGTGAGCAGTTCTTC CASSLEDRAGEQFF
few TRBJ1-1 TRBD1 12 TRBV6-5 TGTGCCAGCAGACGGACAGGGGAGGATGCTTTCTTT CASRRTGEDAFF
NA TRBJ1-2 NA 13 TRBV6-2/TRBV6-3 TGTGCCAGCAGTCCCGAGGCAGCGCATGGCTACACCTTC CASSPEAAHGYTF
NA TRBJ1-2 TRBD1 14 TRBV29-1 TGCAGCGTTGAAGATCTGAAGGGGGCATATGGCTACACCTTC CSVEDLKGAYGYTF
few TRBJ2-7 NA 14 TRBV12-3/TRBV12-4 TGTGCCAGCAGTTTACAGGGGCGGACCTACGAGCAGTACTTC CASSLQGRTYEQYF
NA TRBJ2-3 TRBD2 17 TRBV4-3 TGCGCCAGCAGCCAATCACAAGCGGGGGGGCCGGCAGATACGCAGTATTTT CASSQSQAGGPADTQYF
many TRBJ2-1 TRBD2 16 TRBV12-3/TRBV12-4 TGTGCCAGCAGCCCGGGACTAGCGGGGGGCTACAATGAGCAGTTCTTC CASSPGLAGGYNEQFF
NA TRBJ2-5 NA 13 TRBV11-3 TGTGCCAGCAGCAAAGACAGCTACGAGACCCAGTACTTC CASSKDSYETQYF
many TRBJ2-7 TRBD1 14 TRBV29-1 TGCAGCGTTGATTTAACGGGACAGAGCTACGAGCAGTACTTC CSVDLTGQSYEQYF
NA TRBJ1-2 NA 14 TRBV10-3 TGTGCCATCAGTGAGTCCTCAGGGCGGTATGGCTACACCTTC CAISESSGRYGYTF
NA TRBJ2-1 TRBD1 16 TRBV6-5 TGTGCCAGCAGTTACACAGGACAGGGGGGCTACAATGAGCAGTTCTTC CASSYTGQGGYNEQFF
many TRBJ1-1 NA 14 TRBV11-2 TGTGCCAGCAGCATAACAGGGATGAACACTGAAGCTTTCTTT CASSITGMNTEAFF
NA TRBJ2-7 TRBD1 14 TRBV19 TGTGCCACCGGAGGGGGACAGGGAATGGGTGAGCAGTACTTC CATGGGQGMGEQYF